Listed below are T cell receptor beta chains from one sample, sequenced in a study of blood T cell repertoires in COVID-19. Sequencing was performed with immunoSEQ multiplex PCR; in TCRdb, only in-frame clones are kept and a portion is missing. The sample holds a few hundred thousand clones, about 82% seen once. The sequenced sample was peripheral blood. The origin of the receptors is a human donor in a cohort sampled during active COVID-19. CDR3s include the opening cysteine and the closing phenylalanine or tryptophan. Each record gives: D gene, clone size, J gene, V gene, CDR3 DNA, CDR3 protein. A D gene is named only where the DNA matches it firmly. Some rows mark clone size as missing; the rest say once, few, many or name a class of expanded clone.

. | once | TRBJ2-2 | TRBV11-1 | TGTGCCAGCAGCTTCGACATTAACACCGGGGAGCTGTTTTTT | CASSFDINTGELFF
TRBD2 | . | TRBJ2-7 | TRBV6-5 | TGTGCCAGCAGTAGACTAGCGGGGAAGTACGAGCAGTACTTC | CASSRLAGKYEQYF
. | . | TRBJ1-5 | TRBV25-1 | TGTGCCAGCCAGGGAACGAGCAATCAGCCCCAGCATTTT | CASQGTSNQPQHF
TRBD2 | . | TRBJ2-3 | TRBV30 | TGTGCCTGGAGGATAGCGGGGGGCACAGATACGCAGTATTTT | CAWRIAGGTDTQYF
. | . | TRBJ2-3 | TRBV10-1 | TGCGCCAGCAGCGAAGGACAGAGAGGCACAGATACGCAGTATTTT | CASSEGQRGTDTQYF
. | . | TRBJ1-1 | TRBV9 | TGTGCCAGCAGCGTGGAACAGGGGAACACTGAAGCTTTCTTT | CASSVEQGNTEAFF
. | . | TRBJ2-7 | TRBV7-3 | TGTGCCAGCAGCTTAGAAAGAGCCTACGAGCAGTACTTC | CASSLERAYEQYF
TRBD1 | . | TRBJ2-7 | TRBV20-1 | TGCAGTGCTAGTAGACGGGACAGGGGACCCTACGAGCAGTACTTC | CSASRRDRGPYEQYF
TRBD1 | . | TRBJ1-1 | TRBV6-5 | TGTGCCAGCATGGGGACAGGAGTCATGAACACTGAAGCTTTCTTT | CASMGTGVMNTEAFF
TRBD1 | . | TRBJ2-7 | TRBV10-3 | TGTGCCAACTCCCCCGGGACAGGGTCCTACGAGCAGTACTTC | CANSPGTGSYEQYF
. | . | TRBJ1-2 | TRBV5-1 | TGCGCCAGCAGCTTACACAGGGTCGGCTACACCTTC | CASSLHRVGYTF
. | . | TRBJ1-2 | TRBV11-1 | TGTGCCAGCAGCTTAGGACAGAACTATGGCTACACCTTC | CASSLGQNYGYTF
TRBD1 | few | TRBJ1-1 | TRBV24-1 | TGTGCCACCAGTGGGTCAGGGGGCTTAACTGAAGCTTTCTTT | CATSGSGGLTEAFF
. | . | TRBJ1-5 | TRBV7-2 | TGTGCCAGCAGCAACCAACAGGGCAACAATCAGCCCCAGCATTTT | CASSNQQGNNQPQHF
. | . | TRBJ1-1 | TRBV19 | TGTGCCAGTAGTACAAACAGGGCTGTGGGCACTGAAGCTTTCTTT | CASSTNRAVGTEAFF
TRBD1 | few | TRBJ1-3 | TRBV6-6 | TGTGCCAGCAGTCCTTCCGGGACAGGGATAAGTGGAAACACCATATATTTT | CASSPSGTGISGNTIYF
TRBD2 | . | TRBJ2-7 | TRBV11-2 | TGTGCCAGCAGCTTGGTGAGGACAGCGGGGGGGGAGCAGTACTTC | CASSLVRTAGGEQYF
. | . | TRBJ1-3 | TRBV4-1 | TGCGCCAGCAGCCAAATACCCTCGAGCTCTGGAAACACCATATATTTT | CASSQIPSSSGNTIYF
TRBD1 | . | TRBJ1-1 | TRBV7-3 | TGTGCCAGCAGCCACGACAGGGCCGGTTCCAAAATTACGCTTGAAGCTTTCTTT | CASSHDRAGSKITLEAFF
TRBD2 | many | TRBJ2-2 | TRBV19 | TGTGCCAGTAGTATAGGTACTAGCGGGGGAACCGGGGAGCTGTTTTTT | CASSIGTSGGTGELFF
. | . | TRBJ2-6 | TRBV7-8 | TGTGCCAGCAGCCAAGCCAAGCCAGGCTCTGGGGCCAACGTCCTGACTTTC | CASSQAKPGSGANVLTF
. | . | TRBJ2-5 | TRBV7-6 | TGTGCCAGCAGCTTAGGGAGAGAGACCCAGTACTTC | CASSLGRETQYF
. | . | TRBJ1-1 | TRBV7-9 | TGTGCTCTTACTCAGGGATCCGCCACTGAAGCTTTCTTT | CALTQGSATEAFF
. | . | TRBJ2-2 | TRBV5-1 | TGCGCCAGCAGCTTTTTAGTTACCGGGGAGCTGTTTTTT | CASSFLVTGELFF
TRBD1 | . | TRBJ2-3 | TRBV7-9 | TGTGCCAGCAGCCCTAGACAGGGATCGGATACGCAGTATTTT | CASSPRQGSDTQYF
TRBD2 | once | TRBJ2-2 | TRBV18 | TGTGCCAGCTCACCAACTAGCGGTGCGAACACCGGGGAGCTGTTTTTT | CASSPTSGANTGELFF
TRBD1 | . | TRBJ2-7 | TRBV30 | TGTGCCTGGTCAGGGACAGGGGGCTACGAGCAGTACTTC | CAWSGTGGYEQYF
TRBD1 | . | TRBJ1-2 | TRBV6-1 | TGTGCCAGCCTCCAGGGGGACAGCGGTTATGGCTACACCTTC | CASLQGDSGYGYTF
. | . | TRBJ2-1 | TRBV12-3/TRBV12-4 | TGTGCCAGCAGTTTATTTCCCTTTGATGAGCAGTTCTTC | CASSLFPFDEQFF